These 32 T cell receptor beta chains share one sample of origin, sequenced in a study of blood T cells in healthy people across ages. A second PCR of about 7 to 11 cycles used a sample-barcoded 5' primer and a J-beta primer mix. TCRdb recomputed calls from the 5' RACE reads with MiXCR, one row per CDR3 protein. The sample lists about 720,000 distinct CDR3 sequences, about a fifth occurring once. Material for sequencing was blood. The receptors come from an older man in good health.

As regards this clonotype: Relative to the germline gene, one junction end is altered; a read error may explain this. The chain has TRBV5-1 and TRBJ2-3; unclear D gene. CDR3 length: 16 amino acids. In germline, CDR1 is SGHRS, CDR2 YFSETQ. The CDR3 loop is CASSLDPLTGTDTQYF. In nucleotides, the CDR3 is TGCGCCAGCAGCTTGGATCCCCTCACGGGCACAGACACGCAGTATTTT.

This clonotype was recorded a few times. This chain connects TRBV5-1 to TRBJ1-2; tentative D call: TRBD1 (5 bases). CDR1 and CDR2 (germline): SGHRS, YFSETQ. Between the trimmed V and J ends, which lost 0 bases and 3 bases, there was a span of 15 bases. The CDR3 covers 16 residues. The CDR3 bases are TGCGCCAGCAGCTTGGAGGGGACCGGGACGGACTATGGCTACACCTTC. This gives the protein CASSLEGTGTDYGYTF. The full variable domain, with the rest looked up from reference TRBV5-1 and TRBJ1-2, is KAGVTQTPRYLIKTRGQQVTLSCSPISGHRSVSWYQQTPGQGLQFLFEYFSETQRNKGNFPGRFSGRQFSNSRSEMNVSTLELGDSALYLCASSLEGTGTDYGYTFGSGTRLTVV.

A single count supports this clonotype. A much larger clone differs by one base, so this may be a read error. V gene TRBV29-1 combines with J gene TRBJ2-6, with D unresolved. CDR1 and CDR2 (germline): SQVTM, ANQGSEA. V was pared by 4 bases and J by 0 bases, with 10 bases between. This CDR3 contains 15 residues. CDR3 amino acids: CSVGRPISGANVLTF. DNA for the CDR3: TGCAGCGTTGGTCGGCCTATCTCTGGGGCCAACGTCCTGACTTTC.

This sequence joins TRBV6-5 and TRBJ2-7; tentative D call: TRBD1 (6 bases). The better agreement between TRBJ2-1 and the DNA end casts doubt on the J call. Germline loops: CDR1 MNHEY, CDR2 SVGAGI. CDR3 length: 13 amino acids. DNA of the CDR3: TGTGCCAGCAGTCGCAGGGGTTACAATGAGCAGTTCTTC. It yields the protein CASSRRGYNEQFF.

V and J are TRBV5-1 and TRBJ1-4, with D unclear. Trimming took off 1 base at V and 0 bases at J, with 19 bases between the two ends. The V gene's germline CDR1 is SGHRS and CDR2 YFSETQ. The CDR3 loop spans 19 amino acids. The CDR3 nucleotides are TGCGCCAGCAGCTTGTCTGCACCGTTCGGGCGGTCAACTAATGAAAAACTGTTTTTT. It is translated as CASSLSAPFGRSTNEKLFF.

This clonotype was detected only a few times. V usage is TRBV29-1 and J usage is TRBJ1-3; D remains unclear. Trimming took off 7 bases at V and 4 bases at J, with 17 bases between the two ends. Germline V gene sequence: CDR1 SQVTM, CDR2 ANQGSEA. The CDR3 consists of 14 residues. The CDR3 DNA sequence: TGCAGCGCATTACACCGGGCAGAAGGAAACACCATATATTTT. It translates to CSALHRAEGNTIYF.

The chain links TRBV29-1 to TRBJ2-5; 10 bases agree with TRBD1. The CDR3 is 15 amino acids. Germline assignment: CDR1 SQVTM and CDR2 ANQGSEA. V was pared by 1 base and J by 0 bases, with 2 bases of the junction left unmatched. In DNA, the CDR3 is TGCAGCGTTGAAGGCGGGACAGGGGACCAAGAGACCCAGTACTTC. Translation: CSVEGGTGDQETQYF.

This clonotype was counted at least ten times. The gene calls are TRBV12-5 and TRBJ1-1; a possible D gene is TRBD1 (6 bases). V was shortened by 2 bases and J by 3 bases, with 7 bases between the two germline ends. This CDR3 spans 13 amino acids. The germline CDR1 and CDR2 sequences are LGHNT and FRNRAP. In nucleotides, the CDR3 is TGTGCTAGTGGTTTGACAGGGCACACTGAAGCTTTCTTT. This gives the protein CASGLTGHTEAFF.

This clonotype was seen more than once but under ten times. This rearrangement joins TRBV20-1 to TRBJ2-5, with 7 nucleotides matching TRBD2. Germline-derived CDR1 and CDR2 are DFQATT and SNEGSKA (reference sequence). CDR3 length: 15 amino acids. V was pared by 4 bases and J by 1 base, with 9 bases of the junction left unmatched. CDR3 coding DNA: TGCAGTGCTACCCGTCCCGGGACTACCCAAGAGACCCAGTACTTC. Protein sequence: CSATRPGTTQETQYF.

This clonotype was observed a handful of times. V is TRBV19 and J is TRBJ2-4; 8 bases agree with TRBD2. The CDR3 is made up of 12 amino acids. The junction had 8 bases not matched to a gene; V was cut back by 10 bases and J by 9 bases. In germline, CDR1 is LNHDA, CDR2 SQIVND (reference sequence). The CDR3 nucleotides are TGTGCCACCGGGGGGGGTCCGCGCATTCAGTACTTC. This translates into CATGGGPRIQYF.

The chain has TRBV9 and TRBJ2-5, with 9 positions matching TRBD2. The assigned J gene may be wrong: the sequence end matches TRBJ2-1 better. Germline values: CDR1 SGDLS, CDR2 YYNGEE. This CDR3 spans 15 amino acids. CDR3 DNA sequence: TGTGCCAGCAGCGCGACTAGCGGAAATTACAATGAGCAGTTCTTC. It is translated as CASSATSGNYNEQFF.

CDR3 bases: TGTGCCAGTAGGCAGAGCAATCAGCCCCAGCATTTT. This encodes CASRQSNQPQHF. The V gene is TRBV19, the J gene TRBJ1-5; no clear D. The V end lost 6 bases, the J end lost 1 base, and 4 bases lay between the germline ends. The CDR3 contains 12 residues. Germline assignment: CDR1 LNHDA and CDR2 SQIVND (reference sequence). Full variable domain (rest looked up from reference TRBV19 and TRBJ1-5): DGGITQSPKYLFRKEGQNVTLSCEQNLNHDAMYWYRQDPGQGLRLIYYSQIVNDFQKGDIAEGYSVSREKKESFPLTVTSAQKNPTAFYLCASRQSNQPQHFGDGTRLSIL.

This clonotype was counted a few times. The V gene is TRBV10-3, the J gene TRBJ2-3; D possibly uses TRBD1 or TRBD2 (5 bases each). Looked up from germline, CDR1 is ENHRY and CDR2 is SYGVKD. V dropped 6 bases and J dropped 0 bases, with 13 bases sitting between them. This CDR3 comprises 15 residues. The DNA of the CDR3 is TGTGCCATCAGCGTAGCAGGGACCAGCACAGATACGCAGTATTTT. It yields the protein CAISVAGTSTDTQYF.

J is TRBJ1-4 and V is TRBV5-1; D call uncertain. The V and J ends lost 0 bases and 4 bases respectively, with 10 bases between them. This CDR3 has 15 amino acids. Germline V lookup: CDR1 SGHRS, CDR2 YFSETQ. CDR3 coding DNA: TGCGCCAGCAGCTTGGGTTCAGCCTTTAATGAAAAACTGTTTTTT. This gives the protein CASSLGSAFNEKLFF.

Notes on this clonotype: One end of the junction does not line up with germline, which may come from a read error. The V gene is TRBV5-5, the J gene TRBJ2-1; D not certain. Matching the DNA end better, TRBJ2-7 makes the J call doubtful. Germline V lookup: CDR1 SGHKS, CDR2 YYEKEE (reference sequence). The CDR3 has 14 residues. The CDR3 sequence: CASSSEAPFYEQYF. In DNA, the CDR3 is TGTGCCAGTAGCTCGGAAGCACCATTCTACGAGCAGTACTTC.

The rearrangement uses TRBV5-6 and TRBJ2-3; TRBD2 aligns across 10 bases. Germline-derived CDR1 and CDR2 are SGHDT and YYEEEE. The V segment lost 2 bases and the J segment 3 bases; nucleotides outside the gene matches: 12. The CDR3 is 18 amino acids. CDR3: CASSLILAGDLHTDTQYF. The CDR3 region has the DNA TGTGCCAGCAGCTTAATTCTAGCGGGGGATCTGCATACAGATACGCAGTATTTT. Complete variable domain (other parts from reference TRBV5-6 and TRBJ2-3): DAGVTQSPTHLIKTRGQQVTLRCSPKSGHDTVSWYQQALGQGPQFIFQYYEEEERQRGNFPDRFSGHQFPNYSSELNVNALLLGDSALYLCASSLILAGDLHTDTQYFGPGTRLTVL.

The V call is TRBV6-1, the J call TRBJ2-1; TRBD2 matches at 12 bases. This CDR3 has 17 amino acids. With V trimmed by 6 bases and J by 7 bases, 13 bases remained unmatched. CDR1 and CDR2 from the germline V gene are MNHNS and SASEGT. The CDR3 coding sequence is TGTGCCAGCAGCCAAACCCGACTAGCGGGAGTTAAGAATGAGCAGTTCTTC. It codes for CASSQTRLAGVKNEQFF.

V and J are TRBV18 and TRBJ2-3; a possible D gene is TRBD2 (6 bases). The V and J ends lost 2 bases and 4 bases respectively, with 10 bases between them. From germline, CDR1 is KGHSH and CDR2 LQKENI. The CDR3 loop spans 14 amino acids. Here the CDR3 DNA reads TGTGCCAGCTCACCAGGGACTCTCCCAGATACGCAGTATTTT. It encodes CASSPGTLPDTQYF.

The chain has TRBV3-1 and TRBJ1-1, with D perhaps TRBD1 (5 bases). Between the trimmed V and J ends, which lost 0 bases and 5 bases, there was a span of 25 bases. Looked up from germline, CDR1 is LGHDT and CDR2 is YNNKEL (reference sequence). The CDR3 length is 19 residues. CDR3 sequence (DNA): TGTGCCAGCAGCCAAGAGACTATCGGATCAGTGGGGCGTGATACTGAAGCTTTCTTT. The encoded protein is CASSQETIGSVGRDTEAFF. Filled out from reference TRBV3-1 and TRBJ1-1, the complete variable domain reads DTAVSQTPKYLVTQMGNDKSIKCEQNLGHDTMYWYKQDSKKFLKIMFSYNNKELIINETVPNRFSPKSPDKAHLNLHINSLELGDSAVYFCASSQETIGSVGRDTEAFFGQGTRLTVV.

This chain links TRBV10-3 with TRBJ2-2; the D gene is possibly TRBD1 (6 bases). The germline V and J ends were trimmed by 6 bases and 1 base, with 12 bases remaining between them. The CDR3 is 15 amino acids. Germline lookup yields CDR1 ENHRY and CDR2 SYGVKD. The CDR3 DNA follows: TGTGCCATCAGCGGCAGGGACAAGAACACCGGGGAGCTGTTTTTT. Translated: CAISGRDKNTGELFF.

This clonotype was seen a handful of times. The J gene is TRBJ1-2, the V gene TRBV6-5; D call uncertain. V lost 6 bases, J lost 8 bases, and 16 bases lay in between. Germline V CDR1 and CDR2: MNHEY, SVGAGI. The CDR3 loop spans 13 amino acids. The CDR3 sequence: CASSPRPTGGYTF. CDR3 coding DNA: TGTGCCAGCAGCCCTCGACCTACCGGGGGCTACACCTTC.

The chain uses TRBV19 and TRBJ2-1, with TRBD2 matching 15 bases. This CDR3 comprises 13 residues. The V segment lost 5 bases and the J segment 12 bases; nucleotides outside the gene matches: 2. Germline V CDR1 and CDR2: LNHDA, SQIVND (reference sequence). The CDR3 loop is CASSPGLAGGQFF. CDR3 DNA sequence: TGTGCCAGTAGTCCGGGACTAGCGGGGGGGCAGTTCTTC.

This clonotype was found a few times. V and J are TRBV11-3 and TRBJ2-1, with TRBD2 matching over 8 bases. Germline CDR1 is SGHNT and CDR2 is YENEEA. V shed 0 bases and J 0 bases; nucleotides not matched to a gene: 13. The CDR3 loop spans 20 amino acids. CDR3 nucleotides: TGTGCCAGCAGCTTAGAGTCGGGAGGGCCACCCCACCCCTCCTACAATGAGCAGTTCTTC. It encodes CASSLESGGPPHPSYNEQFF. Together with reference TRBV11-3 and TRBJ2-1, the CDR3 gives the full variable domain: EAGVVQSPRYKIIEKKQPVAFWCNPISGHNTLYWYLQNLGQGPELLIRYENEEAVDDSQLPKDRFSAERLKGVDSTLKIQPAELGDSAVYLCASSLESGGPPHPSYNEQFFGPGTRLTVL.

This clonotype was counted only a few times. CDR3 loop: CASSLVWEETQYF. CDR3 DNA: TGTGCCAGCAGTTTAGTGTGGGAAGAGACCCAGTACTTC. The chain is built from TRBV28 and TRBJ2-5; D remains ambiguous. Germline-derived CDR1 and CDR2 are MDHEN and SYDVKM. CDR3 length equals 13 residues. The V and J ends lost 2 bases and 3 bases respectively, with 7 bases between them. The full variable domain, its missing parts supplied by reference TRBV28 and TRBJ2-5, is DVKVTQSSRYLVKRTGEKVFLECVQDMDHENMFWYRQDPGLGLRLIYFSYDVKMKEKGDIPEGYSVSREKKERFSLILESASTNQTSMYLCASSLVWEETQYFGPGTRLLVL.

The chain carries TRBV4-3 and TRBJ2-7, with D uncertain. The CDR3 sequence is 13 residues long. Deletions cut 2 bases from V and 3 bases from J, with 8 bases between. Per germline, CDR1 LGHNA and CDR2 YSLEER. The CDR3 loop is CASSQSVDYEQYV. In DNA form, the CDR3 reads TGCGCCAGCAGCCAAAGCGTCGACTACGAGCAGTACGTC.

The sample holds a few counts of this clonotype. The chain is built from TRBV6-5 and TRBJ2-5; the D gene is possibly TRBD2 (7 bases). Germline V lookup: CDR1 MNHEY, CDR2 SVGAGI. The V gene lost 7 bases and the J gene lost 2 bases, with 17 bases spanning the gap. This CDR3 is built from 15 residues. Here the CDR3 reads CASTLGGATQETQYF. The CDR3 DNA reads as TGTGCCAGCACCTTGGGGGGGGCGACACAAGAGACCCAGTACTTC.

V and J are TRBV20-1 and TRBJ1-2, with D perhaps matching TRBD1 (6 bases). The CDR3 spans 14 residues. The V gene's germline CDR1 is DFQATT and CDR2 SNEGSKA (reference sequence). V was shortened by 1 base and J by 8 bases, with 17 bases between the two germline ends. The CDR3 here is CSARVSGQGNGYTF. The CDR3 region has the DNA TGCAGTGCTAGAGTCTCCGGGCAGGGGAACGGCTACACCTTC.

V and J are TRBV27 and TRBJ2-3; the match to TRBD2 covers 11 bases. J lost 8 bases, V lost 6 bases, and 10 bases had no gene match. The CDR3 extends over 15 amino acids. CDR1 and CDR2 (germline): MNHEY, SMNVEV (reference sequence). This CDR3 is CASSPPLAGASTQYF. In DNA, the CDR3 is TGTGCCAGCAGCCCACCACTAGCGGGAGCTTCTACGCAGTATTTT.

This chain uses TRBV12-3 or TRBV12-4 with TRBJ2-5; 7 nucleotides match TRBD1. With the DNA end fitting TRBJ2-1 better, the J assignment may be wrong. There are 14 residues in the CDR3. As DNA, the CDR3 is TGTGCCAGCAGCCCCCGACAGGGACGGGGTGAGCAGTTCTTC. It yields the protein CASSPRQGRGEQFF.

This sequence joins TRBV20-1 and TRBJ1-2; 10 bases align to TRBD1. The CDR3 sequence is 19 residues long. Germline trimming cut 6 bases from V and 8 bases from J; bases unmatched to any gene: 27. The germline V gene has CDR1 DFQATT and CDR2 SNEGSKA (reference sequence). The CDR3 loop reads CSAIPSGTGDLFSITGYTF. The CDR3 DNA sequence: TGCAGTGCGATTCCTTCCGGGACAGGGGACCTCTTTTCTATTACGGGCTACACCTTC.

The J gene is TRBJ1-1, the V gene TRBV15; D is ambiguous. The ends were cut back, 1 base at V and 7 bases at J, with 10 bases in the middle. The germline CDR1 and CDR2 sequences are LNHNV and YYDKDF (reference sequence). The length of the CDR3 is 13 residues. CDR3 sequence: CATSRAGVGEAFF. CDR3 DNA: TGTGCCACCAGCAGAGCTGGAGTTGGTGAAGCTTTCTTT.

Only a few counts were recorded for this clonotype. The CDR3 sequence: CSVGQGGFSGELFF. The CDR3 DNA sequence: TGCAGCGTCGGACAGGGCGGTTTTTCCGGGGAGCTGTTTTTT. V gene TRBV29-1 combines with J gene TRBJ2-2; 8 bases are shared with TRBD1. Germline V gives CDR1 SQVTM, CDR2 ANQGSEA. The CDR3 has 14 residues. Trimming removed 6 bases from V and 6 bases from J; junction bases left unmatched: 9.